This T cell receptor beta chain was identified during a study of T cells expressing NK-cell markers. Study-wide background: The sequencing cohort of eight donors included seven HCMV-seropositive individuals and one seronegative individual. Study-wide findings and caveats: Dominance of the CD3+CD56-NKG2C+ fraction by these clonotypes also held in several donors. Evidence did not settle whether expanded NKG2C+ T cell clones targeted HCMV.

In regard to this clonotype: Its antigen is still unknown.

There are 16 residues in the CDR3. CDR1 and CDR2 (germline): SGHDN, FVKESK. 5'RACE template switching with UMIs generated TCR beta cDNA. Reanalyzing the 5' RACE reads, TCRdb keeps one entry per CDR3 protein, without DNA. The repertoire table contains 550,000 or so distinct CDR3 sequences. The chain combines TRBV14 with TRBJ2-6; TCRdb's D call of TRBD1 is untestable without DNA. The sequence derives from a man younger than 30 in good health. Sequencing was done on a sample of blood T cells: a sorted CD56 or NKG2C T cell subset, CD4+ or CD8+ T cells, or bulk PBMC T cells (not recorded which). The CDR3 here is CASSQVGARGANVLTF.